This passage covers 30 T cell receptor beta chains from one sample sequenced in a study of cytomegalovirus exposure and HLA in healthy donors. Vbeta (60) and Jbeta (13) primers were used in the PCR. Data came from immunoSEQ multiplex PCR; TCRdb stores just in-frame clones and leaves some out. The profile covers about 160,000 clones, with about 85% appearing a single time and 3% to 4% taken by the ten largest. The sequenced sample was PBMCs. The receptors stem from a human donor in good health.

The J gene is TRBJ1-3, the V gene TRBV27, with 10 bases lining up with TRBD1. In germline, CDR1 is MNHEY, CDR2 SMNVEV (reference sequence). Germline trimming cut 0 bases from V and 4 bases from J; bases unmatched to any gene: 12. CDR3 length: 19 amino acids. CDR3 residues: CASSLSGQGKLTWGNTIYF. DNA of the CDR3: TGTGCCAGCAGTTTATCGGGACAGGGGAAATTGACGTGGGGAAACACCATATATTTT.

This clone has just one count. V gene TRBV10-3 combines with J gene TRBJ2-7; D possibly corresponds to TRBD2 (6 bases). Trimming took off 7 bases at V and 2 bases at J, with 18 bases between the two ends. The CDR3 totals 15 residues. CDR1 and CDR2 from the germline V gene are ENHRY and SYGVKD. The CDR3 bases are TGTGCCATCACTTTCGTTTCGGGAGTCGCCTACGAGCAGTACTTC. Its translation: CAITFVSGVAYEQYF.

In this sample, this clone turned up a few times. V is TRBV6-5 and J is TRBJ2-2, with D tentatively TRBD2 (5 bases). Germline CDR1 and CDR2: MNHEY and SVGAGI. V lost 11 bases, J lost 6 bases, and 19 bases lay in between. This CDR3 spans 14 amino acids. CDR3 nucleotides: TGTGCCGTCCGAAGGGCTAGCAGTTCCGGGGAGCTGTTTTTT. Amino acid sequence: CAVRRASSSGELFF.

V is TRBV7-2 and J is TRBJ2-7; D remains ambiguous. This CDR3 contains 14 residues. The V gene lost 0 bases and the J gene lost 1 base, with 7 bases spanning the gap. Germline V gene data show CDR1 as SGHTA and CDR2 as FQGNSA. CDR3 in amino acids: CASSLATVSYEQYF. As DNA, the CDR3 is TGTGCCAGCAGCTTAGCCACAGTTTCCTACGAGCAGTACTTC.

The chain is built from TRBV7-9 and TRBJ1-2; 9 bases line up with TRBD1. Germline values: CDR1 SEHNR, CDR2 FQNEAQ (reference sequence). This CDR3 contains 15 residues. Losses at the gene ends were 5 bases for V and 3 bases for J; bases not matched to a gene: 7. CDR3 DNA: TGTGCCAGCAGCCCCCGGACAGGGGTCTACTATGGCTACACCTTC. It is translated as CASSPRTGVYYGYTF. The complete variable domain, with remaining parts taken from reference TRBV7-9 and TRBJ1-2, reads DTGVSQNPRHKITKRGQNVTFRCDPISEHNRLYWYRQTLGQGPEFLTYFQNEAQLEKSRLLSDRFSAERPKGSFSTLEIQRTEQGDSAMYLCASSPRTGVYYGYTFGSGTRLTVV.

The chain carries TRBV4-2 and TRBJ1-5, with 8 bases matching TRBD1. The germline V gene encodes CDR1 LGHNA and CDR2 YNFKEQ. This CDR3 is 17 amino acids long. J was trimmed by 2 bases and V by 2 bases; bases with no gene match: 8. The CDR3 reads CASSQSQGELGNQPQHF. Written as DNA, the CDR3 is TGTGCCAGCAGCCAATCACAGGGGGAGCTAGGCAATCAGCCCCAGCATTTT.

The chain recombines TRBV7-8 with TRBJ2-3; D is uncertain. V dropped 3 bases and J dropped 0 bases, with 13 bases sitting between them. The CDR3 length is 16 residues. Germline V gene data show CDR1 as SGHVS and CDR2 as FQNEAQ. The CDR3 reads CASSFSPLTSTDTQYF. In DNA, the CDR3 is TGTGCCAGCAGCTTTTCCCCCCTGACTAGCACAGATACGCAGTATTTT.

This sequence joins TRBV4-1 and TRBJ2-7; possible D gene TRBD1, 5 bases. Looked up from germline, CDR1 is MGHRA and CDR2 is YSYEKL. CDR3 length: 14 amino acids. V lost 0 bases to trimming and J lost 2 bases, with 8 bases between them. The CDR3 reads CASSQDRATYEQYF. The CDR3 region has the DNA TGCGCCAGCAGCCAAGACAGGGCCACCTACGAGCAGTACTTC.

The V gene is TRBV5-6, the J gene TRBJ1-6, with 8 bases lining up with TRBD1. Germline V gene data show CDR1 as SGHDT and CDR2 as YYEEEE. The CDR3 runs to 17 residues. Unmatched junction bases numbered 9, after V lost 1 base and J lost 6 bases. Here the CDR3 DNA reads TGTGCCAGCAGCTTGACCAGGGGGCCGATTATTAATTCACCCCTCCACTTT. It specifies CASSLTRGPIINSPLHF.

This rearrangement joins TRBV7-2 to TRBJ2-3, with D tentatively TRBD2 (6 bases). Germline V gives CDR1 SGHTA, CDR2 FQGNSA. There are 16 residues in the CDR3. The germline V and J ends were trimmed by 6 bases and 2 bases, with 18 bases remaining between them. The CDR3 spells CASRPTGTGNTDTQYF. DNA for the CDR3: TGTGCCAGCAGGCCCACCGGGACTGGCAACACAGATACGCAGTATTTT. Drawing the rest from reference TRBV7-2 and TRBJ2-3, the complete variable domain is GAGVSQSPSNKVTEKGKDVELRCDPISGHTALYWYRQSLGQGLEFLIYFQGNSAPDKSGLPSDRFSAERTGGSVSTLTIQRTQQEDSAVYLCASRPTGTGNTDTQYFGPGTRLTVL.

The V gene is TRBV6-1, the J gene TRBJ2-7, with D possibly TRBD2 on 5 matching bases. This CDR3 is 15 amino acids long. Germline assignment: CDR1 MNHNS and CDR2 SASEGT. The ends were cut back, 10 bases at V and 1 base at J, with 20 bases in the middle. CDR3 DNA: TGTGCCACCGGGATTGGGGTCTCGCTGTCCTACGAGCAGTACTTC. This encodes CATGIGVSLSYEQYF.

The chain combines TRBV25-1 with TRBJ1-2, with a tentative D call TRBD1 (5 bases). Trimming stripped 4 bases from V and 7 bases from J, with 7 bases between. The CDR3 has 11 amino acids. Germline CDR1 is MGHDK and CDR2 is SYGVNS. CDR3 sequence (DNA): TGTGCCAGCAGTGTAAGGGGTGGCTACACCTTC. Translated: CASSVRGGYTF.

The genes are TRBV10-2 and TRBJ2-5; D remains ambiguous. CDR1 is WSHSY and CDR2 is SAAADI in the germline V gene. The CDR3 consists of 13 residues. V was shortened by 1 base and J by 5 bases, with 8 bases between the two germline ends. CDR3 coding DNA: TGCGCCAGCAGTGAGTTTAGTATGGAGACCCAGTACTTC. This codes for CASSEFSMETQYF.

The V and J genes are TRBV7-8 and TRBJ2-1; a weak D match, TRBD2 (5 bases). Germline lookup yields CDR1 SGHVS and CDR2 FQNEAQ. This CDR3 contains 15 residues. Trimming removed 1 base from V and 0 bases from J, with 7 bases in between. CDR3 coding DNA: TGTGCCAGCAGCTTAGAAGGGAGCTCCTACAATGAGCAGTTCTTC. It translates to CASSLEGSSYNEQFF.

This chain connects TRBV6-5 to TRBJ2-1; 10 positions match TRBD1. The V segment lost 7 bases and the J segment 4 bases; nucleotides outside the gene matches: 7. Germline CDR1 reads MNHEY; CDR2 reads SVGAGI. The CDR3 contains 15 residues. In DNA form, the CDR3 reads TGTGCCAGCAAGGAGACAGGGGGCTCTTACAATGAGCAGTTCTTC. It encodes CASKETGGSYNEQFF.

The V call is TRBV27, the J call TRBJ2-7, with 12 bases matching TRBD2. The germline V gene has CDR1 MNHEY and CDR2 SMNVEV (reference sequence). Trimming took 5 bases from V and 6 from J; bases not matched to a gene: 5. This CDR3 has 14 residues. CDR3 in DNA: TGTGCCAGCAGTCTAGCGGGAGGGCAACCCGAGCAGTACTTC. Encoded protein: CASSLAGGQPEQYF.

This clone was counted between two and nine times. The J gene is TRBJ1-5, the V gene TRBV6-1; no clear D gene. Looked up from germline, CDR1 is MNHNS and CDR2 is SASEGT. Trimming removed 3 bases from V and 5 bases from J, with 8 bases in between. This CDR3 is built from 13 residues. The CDR3 sequence: CASSDQLDQPQHF. The CDR3 region has the DNA TGTGCCAGCAGTGACCAACTGGATCAGCCCCAGCATTTT.

Comment on this clone: An end of the junction differs from the germline gene, which may be a read error. This chain links TRBV7-9 with TRBJ1-2, with D possibly TRBD1 on 6 matching bases. Germline CDR1 is SEHNR and CDR2 is FQNEAQ (reference sequence). The CDR3 runs to 14 residues. CDR3 in DNA: TGTTCCAGCAGTCAAAATACAGGGTCATCTGGCTACACCTTC. Translated: CSSSQNTGSSGYTF. Full variable domain (missing parts from reference TRBV7-9 and TRBJ1-2): DTGVSQNPRHKITKRGQNVTFRCDPISEHNRLYWYRQTLGQGPEFLTYFQNEAQLEKSRLLSDRFSAERPKGSFSTLEIQRTEQGDSAMYLCSSSQNTGSSGYTFGSGTRLTVV.

V usage is TRBV6-5 and J usage is TRBJ1-3, with 7 bases matching TRBD1. Germline loops: CDR1 MNHEY, CDR2 SVGAGI. The CDR3 is 15 amino acids. V lost 6 bases, J lost 4 bases, and 9 bases stayed unmatched. CDR3 in DNA: TGTGCCAGCAGCCCAAGCCTGGGACAGGGAAACACCATATATTTT. It translates to CASSPSLGQGNTIYF.

In nucleotides, the CDR3 is TGTGCCAGCAGCGGGGACAGTAACAATGAGCAGTTCTTC. Encoded protein: CASSGDSNNEQFF. The chain carries TRBV9 and TRBJ2-1; 7 nucleotides align to TRBD1. CDR3 length: 13 residues. CDR1 is SGDLS, CDR2 YYNGEE, per germline. Losses at the gene ends were 3 bases for V and 5 bases for J; bases not matched to a gene: 2.

The V and J genes are TRBV10-3 and TRBJ1-5; D unclear. The CDR3 is 13 residues long. Germline assignment: CDR1 ENHRY and CDR2 SYGVKD. V lost 1 base to trimming and J lost 4 bases, with 5 bases between them. Here the CDR3 reads CAISEWENQPQHF. The DNA for the CDR3 is TGTGCCATCAGTGAGTGGGAGAATCAGCCCCAGCATTTT.

This clone was observed a single time. This chain joins TRBV27 and TRBJ2-4; TRBD1 might be the D (5 bases). The germline V and J ends were trimmed by 7 bases and 0 bases, with 19 bases remaining between them. Germline lookup yields CDR1 MNHEY and CDR2 SMNVEV (reference sequence). This CDR3 is 17 amino acids long. This CDR3 is CASIMGQVDKAKNIQYF. In nucleotides, the CDR3 is TGTGCCAGCATTATGGGCCAAGTGGACAAAGCCAAAAACATTCAGTACTTC.

This chain uses TRBV18 with TRBJ2-3, with TRBD2 matching 7 bases. The germline CDR1 and CDR2 sequences are KGHSH and LQKENI. V trimming: 4 bases; J trimming: 2 bases; junction bases outside the gene matches: 6. This CDR3 comprises 15 residues. Written as DNA, the CDR3 is TGTGCCAGCTCACTCTCGACTAGCCCCACAGATACGCAGTATTTT. This translates into CASSLSTSPTDTQYF.

The chain recombines TRBV5-5 with TRBJ2-3; D may be TRBD2 (5 bases). Germline lookup yields CDR1 SGHKS and CDR2 YYEKEE (reference sequence). The length of the CDR3 is 16 residues. V was clipped by 4 bases and J by 2 bases, with 17 bases between them. The CDR3 sequence: CASSPRLGGYTDTQYF. CDR3 sequence (DNA): TGTGCCAGCAGCCCAAGATTGGGCGGGTACACAGATACGCAGTATTTT.

This clone is a singleton in its sample. This chain uses TRBV27 with TRBJ2-1; D unclear. This CDR3 is built from 11 residues. Germline CDR1 MNHEY, CDR2 SMNVEV (reference sequence). V was trimmed by 8 bases and J by 7 bases, leaving 9 bases between them. CDR3 nucleotide sequence: TGTGCCAGCGGCCCAGTGAATGAGCAGTTCTTC. Its protein product is CASGPVNEQFF.

The gene calls are TRBV7-9 and TRBJ2-1; 7 bases line up with TRBD2. Germline CDR1 and CDR2: SEHNR and FQNEAQ (reference sequence). Trimming removed 7 bases from V and 7 bases from J; junction bases left unmatched: 13. The CDR3 totals 15 residues. The CDR3 sequence is CASNPSGGGRNEQFF. The DNA for the CDR3 is TGTGCCAGCAACCCATCCGGGGGAGGGAGGAATGAGCAGTTCTTC.

CDR3 region: CASSFVGGESQSASYEQYF. CDR3 DNA: TGCGCCAGCAGCTTTGTGGGGGGTGAATCACAGTCAGCCAGCTACGAGCAGTACTTC. The chain couples TRBV5-1 to TRBJ2-7, with D tentatively TRBD2 (6 bases). Germline loops: CDR1 SGHRS, CDR2 YFSETQ. Trimming took off 2 bases at V and 3 bases at J, with 27 bases between the two ends. The CDR3 spans 19 residues.

CDR3 residues: CASSRTGTTEKLFF. DNA for the CDR3: TGTGCCAGCAGCCGAACGGGAACCACGGAAAAACTGTTTTTT. The genes are TRBV7-2 and TRBJ1-4; D is ambiguous. The CDR3 sequence is 14 residues long. CDR1 SGHTA and CDR2 FQGNSA come from the germline V gene. Trimming left V 5 bases short and J 8 bases short, with 15 bases between.

The chain employs TRBV25-1 and TRBJ1-2, with 11 bases identical to TRBD1. Trimming took 7 bases from V and 3 from J; bases not matched to a gene: 7. This CDR3 has 15 residues. CDR1 MGHDK and CDR2 SYGVNS come from the germline V gene. The CDR3 region is CASTGQGVLDYGYTF. The CDR3 DNA reads TGTGCCAGCACGGGACAGGGGGTTTTAGACTATGGCTACACCTTC.

V is TRBV11-1 and J is TRBJ2-7, with 15 bases identical to TRBD2. J lost 3 bases, V lost 2 bases, and 5 bases had no gene match. Germline CDR1 and CDR2: SGHAT and FQDESV (reference sequence). The CDR3 has 17 amino acids. The CDR3 loop reads CASSLLGTSGRIYEQYF. Written as DNA, the CDR3 is TGTGCCAGCAGCTTATTAGGGACTAGCGGGAGGATCTACGAGCAGTACTTC.